This T cell receptor beta chain was sequenced in a study of T cell clusters in autoimmune cytopenias. One tube held mixed TRB-A and TRB-B primer pools for touch-down PCR. TCRdb re-called the multiplex PCR reads, yielding one record per CDR3 amino acid sequence without DNA. This table lists roughly 3,000 distinct CDR3 sequences. The germline V gene encodes CDR1 DFQATT and CDR2 SNEGSKA (reference sequence). The length of the CDR3 is 11 residues. Each sample's input was roughly 250 ng genomic DNA, some 34,000 genome equivalents. These records were also assigned to another study, of T cell repertoires in aging, cancer and after chemotherapy. From that second work: Compared with age-matched healthy donors, untreated hematological or solid cancer patients showed higher blood TCR clonality. In each cancer cohort, median generation probability increased across chemotherapy, suggesting thymic output rebounded.

The sample comprised peripheral blood. This chain joins TRBV20-1 and TRBJ2-3; lacking DNA, the TRBD1 call made by TCRdb goes unchecked. The clonotype comes from a human donor in good health. CDR3 amino acids: CSAAPGDTQYF.